One T cell receptor (beta chain) is described in this entry. Its antigen is not yet known. Base qualities were left out, and no much larger clone turns up one base away. This entry comes from a study of T cell responses to AZD1222 COVID-19 vaccine (dated by TCRdb to about 2021). Concerning the study at large: AZD1222 recipients given second doses at about 4 weeks or at about 12 weeks were pooled, since spike-specific TCR depth and breadth were not found to differ between the two schedules. A total of just over 230 trial participants underwent TCR sequencing, of whom 207 had received two doses of AZD1222 and 26 had received two doses of the MenACWY control vaccine. Enrollment into the trials was organized by age into subgroups of 18-55, 56-69 and 70-plus years, and those subgroups contained roughly 150, 30 and 60 TCR-sequenced participants, respectively. What the study reported, not specific to this receptor: In the small 56-69-year group, the increase in depth fell short of significance, most likely because of low power. The vaccine-associated CD4 TCRs covered the entire spike protein, and the dominant responses fell in regions 160-218 and 743-854. Conclusions about previously exposed vaccinees were limited because only six AZD1222 recipients were SARS-CoV-2 seropositive at baseline. Spike-specific TCR breadth and depth rose significantly after two AZD1222 doses compared with day 0 and with MenACWY recipients. Participants were mostly white British, with more females than males. The authors suggested clonal diversity may have been underestimated. Nearly half of unique spike-specific TCRs reportedly recognized epitopes outside regions mutated in the B.1.351 and B.1.1.7 variants. Because no samples from the day 14 peak response were available, repertoires could be characterized only after the peak T cell response.

The CDR3 holds 13 amino acids from the cysteine to the phenylalanine. The DNA shown is the 39-base CDR3, in frame from base 1. The junction carries 12 bases between V and J, which are trimmed by 7 bases and 3 bases respectively. The CDR3 regions of human TCRbeta chains were analyzed by immunosequencing. The authors processed their data as follows. Repertoire TCRs were matched against a reference library of SARS-CoV-2-specific TCRs generated with the MIRA antigen-specificity platform. Breadth was defined as the fraction of unique TCRs that were SARS-CoV-2-associated, and depth was defined as the fraction of total T cells that were SARS-CoV-2-associated. Using the MIRA data, every spike-specific TCR was mapped to the spike region that the TCR reacted to and assigned to either a CD4 or a CD8 class. Log10-transformed breadth and depth values were compared by one-way ANOVA with Sidak's multiple comparisons tests. TCRdb took this table from immuneACCESS and kept in-frame rearrangements with V and J called. Such tables lack part of the clones; where checked against another copy, unresolved V genes explain under half of the gap, and the rest is unexplained. Clone size and V and J calls were adopted from that table, with D and trimming inferred from the DNA. Here the sample has 150,000 to 200,000 clones; 90% occur a single time. Of the sample, about 2.8% is held by the ten largest clones.

The time point tag for this specimen amounts to: baseline before first vaccination. Samples from vaccinated people were obtained from the UK trials COV001 and COV002, which included a single-blind randomized controlled phase 2/3 trial of AZD1222 (ChAdOx1 nCoV-19) in healthy adults. For TCRbeta chain sequencing, PBMC samples were collected from trial participants at day 0 and at day 28 after the second dose. The receptor was derived from an adult in good health. The chain uses TRBV23-1 and TRBJ1-1; matching of 5 bases hints at TRBD1 as the D gene. TRBV23-1 is annotated as an ORF whose role is uncertain. The specimen was peripheral blood, collected on day 0 of AZD1222 vaccination. The sequenced DNA is TGCGCCAGCATTCCTGACAGCTACACTGAAGCTTTCTTT. The encoded protein is CASIPDSYTEAFF.